This T cell receptor (beta chain) was captured by sequencing in a study of technical replicates of blood from a handful of donors. Profiled with immunoSEQ multiplex PCR; TCRdb holds only in-frame clones, not every one. The table lists around 60,000 clones, 90% to 95% of them singletons. V shed 5 bases and J shed 8 bases, with 18 bases lying between them. The germline V gene has CDR1 SGHVS and CDR2 FNYEAQ. The CDR3 is 14 residues long. The sample consisted of PBMCs. This clonotype originated in a human donor in good health. Some clones in this sample may be carry-over from other donors' samples. This chain connects TRBV7-6 to TRBJ1-2; perhaps TRBD1 as D (6 bases). CDR3 bases: TGTGCCAGCAGCCAATCGGACAGTTCAGGCGGCTACACCTTC. As protein: CASSQSDSSGGYTF.